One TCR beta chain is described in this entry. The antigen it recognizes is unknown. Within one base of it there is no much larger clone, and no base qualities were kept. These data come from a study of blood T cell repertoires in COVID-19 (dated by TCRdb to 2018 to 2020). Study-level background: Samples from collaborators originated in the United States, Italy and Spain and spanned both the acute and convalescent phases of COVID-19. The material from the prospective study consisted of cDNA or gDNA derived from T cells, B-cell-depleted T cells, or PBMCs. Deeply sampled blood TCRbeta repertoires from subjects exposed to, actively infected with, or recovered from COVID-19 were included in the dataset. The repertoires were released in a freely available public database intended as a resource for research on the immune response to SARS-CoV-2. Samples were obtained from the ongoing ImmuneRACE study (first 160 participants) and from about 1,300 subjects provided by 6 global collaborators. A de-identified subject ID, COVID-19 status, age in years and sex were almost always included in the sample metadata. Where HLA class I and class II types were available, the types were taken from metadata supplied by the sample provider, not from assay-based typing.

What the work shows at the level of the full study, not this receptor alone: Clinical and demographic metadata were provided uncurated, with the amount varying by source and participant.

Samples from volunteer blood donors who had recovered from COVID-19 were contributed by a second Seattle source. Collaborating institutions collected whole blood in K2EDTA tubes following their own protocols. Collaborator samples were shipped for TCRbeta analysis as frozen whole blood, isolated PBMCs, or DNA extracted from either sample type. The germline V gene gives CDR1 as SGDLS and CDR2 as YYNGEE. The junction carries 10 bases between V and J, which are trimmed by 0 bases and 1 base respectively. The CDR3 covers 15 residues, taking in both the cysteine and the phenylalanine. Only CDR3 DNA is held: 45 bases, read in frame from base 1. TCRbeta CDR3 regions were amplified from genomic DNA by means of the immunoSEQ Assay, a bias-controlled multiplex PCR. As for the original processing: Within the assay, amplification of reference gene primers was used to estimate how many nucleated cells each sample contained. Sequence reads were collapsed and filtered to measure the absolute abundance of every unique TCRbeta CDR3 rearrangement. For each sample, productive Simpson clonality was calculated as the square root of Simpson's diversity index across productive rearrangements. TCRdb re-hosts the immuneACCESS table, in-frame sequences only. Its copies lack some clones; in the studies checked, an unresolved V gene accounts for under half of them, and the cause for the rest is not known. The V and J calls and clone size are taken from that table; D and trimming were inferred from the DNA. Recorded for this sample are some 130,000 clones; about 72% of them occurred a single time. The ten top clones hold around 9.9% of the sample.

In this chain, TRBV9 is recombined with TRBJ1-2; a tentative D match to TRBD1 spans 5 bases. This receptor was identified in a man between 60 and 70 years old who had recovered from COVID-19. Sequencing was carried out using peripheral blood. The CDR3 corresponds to CASSVEGAINYGYTF. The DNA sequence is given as TGTGCCAGCAGCGTAGAAGGGGCCATTAACTATGGCTACACCTTC.